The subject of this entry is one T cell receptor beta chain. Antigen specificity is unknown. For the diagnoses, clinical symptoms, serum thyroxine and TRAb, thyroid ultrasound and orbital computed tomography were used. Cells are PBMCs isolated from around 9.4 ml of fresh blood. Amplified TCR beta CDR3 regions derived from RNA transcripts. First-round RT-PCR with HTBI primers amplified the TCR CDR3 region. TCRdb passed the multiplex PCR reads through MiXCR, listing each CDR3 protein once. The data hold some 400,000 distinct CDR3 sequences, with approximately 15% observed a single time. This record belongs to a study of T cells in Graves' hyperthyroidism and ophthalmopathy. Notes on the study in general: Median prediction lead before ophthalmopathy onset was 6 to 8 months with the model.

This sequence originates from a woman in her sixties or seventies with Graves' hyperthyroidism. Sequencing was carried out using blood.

CDR3 sequence (DNA): TGTGCCAGCGGCCAACTAGCCGGCGTCTACAATGAGCAGTTCTTC. It yields the protein CASGQLAGVYNEQFF. J is TRBJ2-1 and V is TRBV11-1; TRBD2 is a possible D gene (6 bases). The V and J ends lost 8 bases and 3 bases respectively, with 17 bases between them. Germline CDR1 SGHAT, CDR2 FQDESV (reference sequence). The CDR3 spans 15 residues.